This T cell receptor beta chain is drawn from a study of long-term antiretroviral therapy in people with HIV. The study's findings and limits: Dating from the mid-2000s to the late 2010s, the blood was possibly obtained under older ART regimens.

Assay version v3.0 of immunoSEQ was used, and it was run at survey level. The protocol was immunoSEQ multiplex PCR, while the TCRdb copy is restricted to in-frame clones and leaves out a portion. This sample yields about 50,000 clones, of which around 84% are seen a single time; 2.5% to 3% belongs to the top ten. As for this clone: Antigen unknown.

This CDR3 region has 18 residues. The germline gives CDR1 SQVTM, CDR2 ANQGSEA. V gave up 5 bases and J gave up 4 bases; unmatched junction bases: 19. Each sample contained roughly 0.95-11 million cryopreserved PBMC, thawed before DNA extraction. The chain joins TRBV29-1 to TRBJ2-7; 11 nucleotides match TRBD1. This receptor was obtained from a woman aged 18-29 years with HIV. The specimen was unsorted PBMCs, collected 0.8 years after starting antiretroviral therapy. The CDR3 spells CSVTPPITDRGQWYEQYF. CDR3 bases: TGCAGCGTTACCCCTCCCATTACGGACAGGGGGCAGTGGTACGAGCAGTACTTC.